This TCR beta chain was identified during a study of response to subunit inactivated influenza vaccine (dated by TCRdb to between 2018 and 2020). Turning to the overall study: To follow how T cells responded to a trivalent subunit inactivated influenza vaccine, the researchers relied on deep quantitative profiling of the T cell receptor repertoire. Here is what the overall study found, with its caveats: The authors suggested that each seasonal influenza vaccination may recruit only a limited number of new T cells.

Library preparation was by RT-PCR. Sequencing was carried out with an Illumina HiSeq 2500. TCRdb applied fastp at Q25 and MiXCR to the public reads, then kept only in-frame beta chains. Rows with a matching CDR3 protein are joined into one entry that keeps the most common DNA and genes. The sample table records more than 700,000 distinct CDR3 sequences; over 20% of these occur just once. Roughly 10% of the sample lies in the top ten. The CDR3 goes from the cysteine to the phenylalanine over 13 residues. Only CDR3 DNA is held: 39 bases, read in frame from base 1. This clonotype was observed many times. The specificity of this receptor is unknown. Germline is not matched at one junction end, which may reflect a read error.

Recombination joined TRBV12-3 or TRBV12-4 with TRBJ2-7; confidence is insufficient to name the D gene. This clonotype was sampled from a man aged 45-60 years who received an inactivated influenza vaccine. Donor details come from another sample of the same person, matched by shared clones. Sample: PBMCs from blood, taken approximately 5 days after vaccination. The nucleotide sequence reads as follows: TGTGCTAGCAGCTTATCGGGCTCCTACGAGCAGTACTTC. Its protein product is CASSLSGSYEQYF.